What follows is one TCR beta chain and its context. The PCR was carried out with 60 Vbeta primers and 13 Jbeta primers. Some clones are missing from TCRdb's copy, which holds only in-frame ones; the method was immunoSEQ multiplex PCR. The sample consists of about 120,000 clones, more than 60% of them appearing once. Germline CDR1 reads MRHNA; CDR2 reads SNTAGT. This CDR3 region has 14 residues. With 6 bases removed from V and 1 base from J, the gap between germline ends came to 9 bases. This entry is derived from a study of cytomegalovirus exposure and HLA in healthy donors. Input material: PBMCs. The clonotype originates from a woman aged 40 to 50 in good health and CMV-seropositive. The chain carries TRBV6-4 and TRBJ2-2; TRBD1 is a possible D gene (6 bases). The CDR3 reads CASRKGQNTGELFF. As DNA, the CDR3 is TGTGCCAGCAGAAAGGGACAGAACACCGGGGAGCTGTTTTTT.